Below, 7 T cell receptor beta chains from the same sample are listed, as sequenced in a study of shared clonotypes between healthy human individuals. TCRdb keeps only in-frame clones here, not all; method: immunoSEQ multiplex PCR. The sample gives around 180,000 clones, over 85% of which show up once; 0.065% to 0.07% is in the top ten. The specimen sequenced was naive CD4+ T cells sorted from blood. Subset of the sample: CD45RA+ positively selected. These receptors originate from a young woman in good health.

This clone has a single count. The CDR3 DNA follows: TGTGCCATCAGTGAGTCTGGCGGGGACATTAACTATGGCTACACCTTC. Translated, it gives CAISESGGDINYGYTF. The V call is TRBV10-3, the J call TRBJ1-2; TRBD1 might be the D (6 bases). The CDR3 spans 16 residues. Germline assignment: CDR1 ENHRY and CDR2 SYGVKD. The germline V and J ends were trimmed by 0 bases and 1 base, with 12 bases remaining between them.

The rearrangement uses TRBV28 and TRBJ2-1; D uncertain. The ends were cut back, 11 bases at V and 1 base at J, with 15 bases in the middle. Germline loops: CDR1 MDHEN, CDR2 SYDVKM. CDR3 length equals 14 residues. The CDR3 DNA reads TGTGCCTCTGGCCTGAGCTTATCCTACAATGAGCAGTTCTTC. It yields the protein CASGLSLSYNEQFF.

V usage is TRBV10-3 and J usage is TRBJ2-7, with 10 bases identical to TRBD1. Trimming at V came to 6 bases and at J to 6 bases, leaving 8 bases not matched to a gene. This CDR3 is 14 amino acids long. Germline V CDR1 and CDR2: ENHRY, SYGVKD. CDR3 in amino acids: CAISAGTGVGEQYF. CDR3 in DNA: TGTGCCATCAGCGCGGGGACAGGGGTTGGCGAGCAGTACTTC.

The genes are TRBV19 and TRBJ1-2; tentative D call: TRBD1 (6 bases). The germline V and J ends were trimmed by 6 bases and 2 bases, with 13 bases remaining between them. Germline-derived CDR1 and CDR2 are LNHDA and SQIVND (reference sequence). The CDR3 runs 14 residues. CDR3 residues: CASSNLGGNYGYTF. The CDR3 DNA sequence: TGTGCCAGTAGCAACCTAGGGGGAAACTATGGCTACACCTTC.

CDR3 region: CASSEYSAGGETQYF. CDR3 DNA: TGTGCCAGCAGTGAATACTCAGCGGGGGGAGAGACCCAGTACTTC. The V gene is TRBV2, the J gene TRBJ2-5; 9 bases match TRBD2. The length of the CDR3 is 15 residues. Per germline, CDR1 SNHLY and CDR2 FYNNEI. The trim removed 2 bases at V and 4 bases at J, leaving 5 bases unmatched.

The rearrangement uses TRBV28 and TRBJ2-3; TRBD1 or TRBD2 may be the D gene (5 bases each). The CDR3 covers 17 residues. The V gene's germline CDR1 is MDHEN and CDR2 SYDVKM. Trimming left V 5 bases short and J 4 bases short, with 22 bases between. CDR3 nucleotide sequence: TGTGCCAGCAGTCAATTAGGGACCCAACGGATTGCAGATACGCAGTATTTT. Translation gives CASSQLGTQRIADTQYF.

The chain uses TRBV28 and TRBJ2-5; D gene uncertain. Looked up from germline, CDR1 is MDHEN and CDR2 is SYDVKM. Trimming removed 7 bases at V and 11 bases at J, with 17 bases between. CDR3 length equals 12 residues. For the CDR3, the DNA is TGTGCCAGCACGGAACAGTCGCGAGAGCAGTACTTC. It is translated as CASTEQSREQYF.